This TCR beta chain was recovered during a study of neurological immune-mediated disorders. TCRdb re-called the 5' RACE reads through MiXCR, storing one row per CDR3 protein. Found here are tens of thousands of distinct CDR3 sequences, approximately 10% of them singletons; the top ten hold about 20%. The V gene end was trimmed by 0 bases and the J gene end by 3 bases; junction bases not matched to a gene: 7. Germline values: CDR1 LGHNA, CDR2 YSLEER. There are 16 residues in the CDR3. The chain joins TRBV4-3 to TRBJ1-2; TRBD1 aligns across 7 bases. The sample taken for sequencing was PBMCs. The receptor's source is a woman aged 40 to 55 with HTLV-1-associated myelopathy (HAM/TSP). The CDR3 sequence: CASSQDLKGADYGYTF. The CDR3 bases are TGCGCCAGCAGCCAAGATCTTAAGGGGGCGGACTATGGCTACACCTTC.